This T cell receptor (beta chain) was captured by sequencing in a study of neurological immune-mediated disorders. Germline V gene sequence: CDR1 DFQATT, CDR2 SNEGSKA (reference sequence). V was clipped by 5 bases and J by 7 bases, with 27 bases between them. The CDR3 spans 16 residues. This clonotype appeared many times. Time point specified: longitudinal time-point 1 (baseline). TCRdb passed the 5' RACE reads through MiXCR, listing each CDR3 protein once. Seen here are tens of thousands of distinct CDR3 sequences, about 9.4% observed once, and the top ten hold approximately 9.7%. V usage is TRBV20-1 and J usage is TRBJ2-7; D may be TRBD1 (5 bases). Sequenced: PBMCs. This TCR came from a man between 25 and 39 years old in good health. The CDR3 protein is CSALYPLAGQIDEQYF. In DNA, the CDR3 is TGCAGTGCTTTGTATCCCCTCGCAGGGCAAATAGATGAGCAGTACTTC.